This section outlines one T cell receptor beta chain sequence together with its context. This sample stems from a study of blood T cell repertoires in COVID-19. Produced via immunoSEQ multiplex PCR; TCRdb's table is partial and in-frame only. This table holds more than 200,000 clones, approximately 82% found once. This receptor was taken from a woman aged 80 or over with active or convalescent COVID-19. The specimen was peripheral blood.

CDR3: CASGPDGGYGYTF. The CDR3 DNA sequence: TGTGCTAGTGGCCCGGACGGGGGCTATGGCTACACCTTC. This chain connects TRBV12-5 to TRBJ1-2; the D gene is possibly TRBD1 (5 bases). Trimming stripped 6 bases from V and 4 bases from J, with 12 bases between. The CDR3 totals 13 residues. The germline V gene encodes CDR1 LGHNT and CDR2 FRNRAP.